Following are 12 T cell receptor beta chains from one sample sequenced in a study of spatial heterogeneity in lung cancer. TCRdb re-derived calls from the 5' RACE reads in MiXCR, one entry per CDR3 protein. The table shows 80,000 to 95,000 distinct CDR3 sequences, with around 10% occurring only once. The time point is: sample taken at primary tumor resection. Unsorted samples of tumor, nontumor lung or frozen PBMC had their whole RNA sequenced. The material sequenced was PBMCs, taken at surgery. The receptors come from a male donor with early-stage non-small cell lung cancer.

Only a few counts were recorded for this clonotype. The V call is TRBV5-5, the J call TRBJ2-3; no firm D call. The CDR3 has 14 amino acids. Trimming cost V 0 bases and J 5 bases, with 10 bases left between them. Germline V lookup: CDR1 SGHKS, CDR2 YYEKEE (reference sequence). CDR3 sequence reads: CASSLEGLGDTQYF. The CDR3 DNA sequence: TGTGCCAGCAGCTTGGAGGGCTTGGGAGATACGCAGTATTTT. The full variable domain, in which reference TRBV5-5 and TRBJ2-3 provide the parts outside the CDR3, is DAGVTQSPTHLIKTRGQQVTLRCSPISGHKSVSWYQQVLGQGPQFIFQYYEKEERGRGNFPDRFSARQFPNYSSELNVNALLLGDSALYLCASSLEGLGDTQYFGPGTRLTVL.

In this sample, this clonotype turned up many times. This chain uses TRBV20-1 with TRBJ1-5, with a possible D match to TRBD1 (5 bases). Trimming removed 1 base from V and 2 bases from J, with 15 bases in between. The CDR3 runs to 16 residues. The germline V gene has CDR1 DFQATT and CDR2 SNEGSKA (reference sequence). Written as DNA, the CDR3 is TGCAGTGCTAGAGCCGCCCGGGGCAGGTGCAATCAGCCCCAGCATTTT. Encoded protein: CSARAARGRCNQPQHF.

This clonotype was counted a few times. The rearrangement joins TRBV5-1 to TRBJ2-5, with no clear D. In germline, CDR1 is SGHRS, CDR2 YFSETQ. V lost 2 bases and J lost 1, with 6 bases in between. The CDR3 contains 13 residues. The CDR3 bases are TGCGCCAGCAGCTTTCGGCGCCAAGAGACCCAGTACTTC. Encoded protein: CASSFRRQETQYF.

In its sample, this clonotype was seen a few times. This rearrangement joins TRBV2 to TRBJ1-1, with D tentatively TRBD1 (5 bases). From germline, CDR1 is SNHLY and CDR2 FYNNEI. The ends were cut back, 5 bases at V and 2 bases at J, with 12 bases in the middle. The CDR3 runs 14 residues. CDR3 sequence reads: CASSSLGGNTEAFF. In nucleotides, the CDR3 is TGTGCCAGCAGTTCCCTTGGGGGAAACACTGAAGCTTTCTTT.

This clonotype showed up just a few times. The chain employs TRBV6-2 or TRBV6-3 and TRBJ2-1; the D is unclear. Germline CDR1 reads MNHEY; CDR2 reads SVGEGT. This CDR3 is built from 12 residues. Trimming shortened V by 3 bases and J by 9 bases, and 9 bases separated the two germline ends. The CDR3 nucleotides read TGTGCCAGCAGTTATGTGCCCGGTGAGCAGTTCTTC. This translates into CASSYVPGEQFF.

As for this clonotype: A much larger clone lies a single base off, so this may be a read error. The chain is built from TRBV27 and TRBJ1-2; TRBD1 agrees at 7 bases. Germline V gene data show CDR1 as MNHEY and CDR2 as SMNVEV (reference sequence). The CDR3 runs to 13 residues. Germline trimming cut 8 bases from V and 5 bases from J; bases unmatched to any gene: 8. CDR3 amino acids: CASGSPGGYGYTF. The CDR3 bases are TGTGCCAGCGGTTCCCCAGGGGGATATGGCTACACCTTC.

The chain employs TRBV10-3 and TRBJ2-7; 8 bases are shared with TRBD1. J gave up 0 bases and V 5 bases, and 3 bases lay outside the gene matches. Germline V gene lookup returns CDR1 ENHRY and CDR2 SYGVKD. The CDR3 is 14 residues long. CDR3 sequence: CAISRTGSSYEQYF. In DNA form, the CDR3 reads TGTGCCATCAGTAGGACAGGGAGCTCCTACGAGCAGTACTTC.

For the CDR3, the DNA is TGTGCCAGCAGTGATGGTGGGACGGAGTACAATGAGCAGTTCTTC. The encoded protein is CASSDGGTEYNEQFF. This rearrangement joins TRBV2 to TRBJ2-1, with D perhaps matching TRBD1 or TRBD2 (5 bases each). Trimming stripped 3 bases from V and 4 bases from J, with 13 bases between. The CDR3 extends over 15 amino acids. In germline, CDR1 is SNHLY, CDR2 FYNNEI. The full variable domain, completed using reference TRBV2 and TRBJ2-1, is EPEVTQTPSHQVTQMGQEVILRCVPISNHLYFYWYRQILGQKVEFLVSFYNNEISEKSEIFDDQFSVERPDGSNFTLKIRSTKLEDSAMYFCASSDGGTEYNEQFFGPGTRLTVL.

The V and J genes are TRBV7-9 and TRBJ2-5; TRBD1 matches at 7 bases. V shed 5 bases and J 7 bases; nucleotides not matched to a gene: 13. This CDR3 is 15 amino acids long. CDR1 and CDR2 from the germline V gene are SEHNR and FQNEAQ (reference sequence). CDR3 nucleotide sequence: TGTGCCAGCAGCCCGGGACAGTCTCCGGTAGGGACCCAGTACTTC. It encodes CASSPGQSPVGTQYF.

This clonotype was found many times. V is TRBV7-2 and J is TRBJ2-2; weak D call: TRBD2 (6 bases). V was pared by 5 bases and J by 4 bases, with 14 bases between. The CDR3 loop spans 15 amino acids. CDR1 is SGHTA, CDR2 FQGNSA, per germline. CDR3 residues: CASSTSLASTGELFF. The CDR3 bases are TGTGCCAGCAGCACAAGCCTAGCGAGCACCGGGGAGCTGTTTTTT.

The CDR3 nucleotides are TGCAGTGCTCCCCGCGGGGGCACTCTAAGCTCCTACGAGCAGTACTTC. Translation: CSAPRGGTLSSYEQYF. The chain links TRBV20-1 to TRBJ2-7; maybe TRBD2 (7 bases). Trimming removed 5 bases at V and 0 bases at J, with 20 bases between. CDR3 size: 16 residues. Germline V gene lookup returns CDR1 DFQATT and CDR2 SNEGSKA (reference sequence).

This clonotype was seen a few times. The chain employs TRBV14 and TRBJ2-7; 8 bases align to TRBD2. The CDR3 sequence is 15 residues long. V lost 1 base, J lost 5 bases, and 7 bases stayed unmatched. The germline V gene has CDR1 SGHDN and CDR2 FVKESK. CDR3 in amino acids: CASSQAISGSNEQYF. In DNA form, the CDR3 reads TGTGCCAGCAGCCAAGCCATCAGCGGGAGTAACGAGCAGTACTTC.